These 20 T cell receptor beta chains were sequenced from one sample in a study of T cells in Graves' hyperthyroidism and ophthalmopathy. The CDR3 regions of TCR beta were amplified from RNA transcripts. The TCR CDR3 was amplified in a first-round RT-PCR using the HTBI primer set. Each CDR3 protein is one row after TCRdb ran MiXCR on the multiplex PCR reads. The sample includes approximately 600,000 distinct CDR3 sequences, approximately 15% seen only once; the top ten take roughly 6.2%. Sequenced: blood. The receptor set was obtained from a woman aged 25 to 39 with Graves' hyperthyroidism that later progressed to Graves' ophthalmopathy.

The chain combines TRBV5-1 with TRBJ1-6; a weak D match, TRBD1 (6 bases). This CDR3 region has 16 residues. Trimming shortened V by 3 bases and J by 8 bases, and 18 bases separated the two germline ends. In germline, CDR1 is SGHRS, CDR2 YFSETQ. CDR3 nucleotides: TGCGCCAGCAGCTACCTACAGGGTAACGGGGATTCACCCCTCCACTTT. This gives the protein CASSYLQGNGDSPLHF. The whole variable domain, filled in from reference TRBV5-1 and TRBJ1-6, reads KAGVTQTPRYLIKTRGQQVTLSCSPISGHRSVSWYQQTPGQGLQFLFEYFSETQRNKGNFPGRFSGRQFSNSRSEMNVSTLELGDSALYLCASSYLQGNGDSPLHFGNGTRLTVT.

The rearrangement joins TRBV30 to TRBJ2-3, with unresolved D. The CDR3 length is 15 residues. V lost 3 bases and J lost 8, with 21 bases in between. CDR1 and CDR2 from the germline V gene are GTSNPN and SVGIG (reference sequence). In nucleotides, the CDR3 is TGTGCCTGGAGCCTCCGTATTAGGAGACCCGTTACGCAGTATTTT. Translation: CAWSLRIRRPVTQYF.

This clonotype was picked up many times. The chain links TRBV7-2 to TRBJ1-4; D possibly corresponds to TRBD1 (5 bases). This CDR3 has 14 residues. Between the trimmed V and J ends, which lost 2 bases and 8 bases, there was a span of 12 bases. Germline values: CDR1 SGHTA, CDR2 FQGNSA. The CDR3 DNA sequence: TGTGCCAGCAGCTTATACAGGACTCAAGAAAAACTGTTTTTT. Amino acid sequence: CASSLYRTQEKLFF.

This clonotype was recorded many times. The chain recombines TRBV15 with TRBJ2-5; D not certain. CDR1 and CDR2 from the germline V gene are LNHNV and YYDKDF (reference sequence). The V gene lost 0 bases and the J gene lost 3 bases, with 5 bases spanning the gap. The CDR3 has 13 amino acids. CDR3 loop: CATSRDRKETQYF. The CDR3 nucleotides read TGTGCCACCAGCAGAGATCGCAAAGAGACCCAGTACTTC.

The CDR3 nucleotides are TGTGCCAGCAGTTTATCTCTCAGGGGCGATACCATATATTTT. Translation: CASSLSLRGDTIYF. The V and J genes are TRBV12-3 or TRBV12-4 and TRBJ1-3; possibly TRBD1 for D (6 bases). The CDR3 has 14 amino acids. With 2 bases removed from V and 10 bases from J, the gap between germline ends came to 15 bases.

This sequence joins TRBV7-2 and TRBJ2-1; 11 nucleotides match TRBD2. This CDR3 is 15 amino acids long. Trimming took 7 bases from V and 7 from J; bases not matched to a gene: 9. Germline lookup yields CDR1 SGHTA and CDR2 FQGNSA. CDR3 region: CASNTGLAVSNEQFF. CDR3 bases: TGTGCCAGCAACACGGGACTAGCGGTTTCTAATGAGCAGTTCTTC.

The chain employs TRBV7-2 and TRBJ1-2; TRBD1 might be the D (5 bases). The ends were cut back, 2 bases at V and 6 bases at J, with 13 bases in the middle. The germline CDR1 and CDR2 sequences are SGHTA and FQGNSA. This CDR3 has 14 amino acids. Here the CDR3 reads CASSLYRRTDGYTF. CDR3 nucleotide sequence: TGTGCCAGCAGCTTATACAGGCGAACGGATGGCTACACCTTC.

In its sample, this clonotype was seen many times. The rearrangement joins TRBV19 to TRBJ1-5; TRBD1 matches at 10 bases. CDR3 length: 16 residues. With 5 bases clipped from V and 5 bases from J, the junction kept 9 bases outside the gene matches. The V gene's germline CDR1 is LNHDA and CDR2 SQIVND (reference sequence). The CDR3 region has the DNA TGTGCCAGTAGTTTCCCCCCGGGACAGGGGTATCAGCCCCAGCATTTT. This sequence encodes CASSFPPGQGYQPQHF.

This clonotype was observed at least ten times. The rearrangement links TRBV24-1 to TRBJ1-1, with D unresolved. The ends were cut back, 5 bases at V and 2 bases at J, with 14 bases in the middle. The CDR3 length is 15 residues. CDR1 is KGHDR and CDR2 is SFDVKD in the germline V gene. CDR3 in amino acids: CATSAGGRRNTEAFF. In DNA form, the CDR3 reads TGTGCCACCAGTGCCGGAGGCCGGCGAAACACTGAAGCTTTCTTT.

This CDR3 reads CASSRQGGADTQYF. The CDR3 nucleotides read TGTGCCAGCAGCCGACAGGGGGGGGCAGATACGCAGTATTTT. The J gene is TRBJ2-3, the V gene TRBV11-3; 9 bases are shared with TRBD1. The J segment lost 4 bases and the V segment lost 5 bases, leaving 4 bases of the junction unmatched. The CDR3 runs to 14 residues. CDR1 is SGHNT and CDR2 is YENEEA in the germline V gene.

The rearrangement links TRBV7-9 to TRBJ2-7; 10 bases align to TRBD1. V shed 5 bases and J 4 bases; nucleotides not matched to a gene: 8. Germline V gene lookup returns CDR1 SEHNR and CDR2 FQNEAQ (reference sequence). This CDR3 region has 15 residues. This chain's CDR3 is CASSTRQGAGYEQYF. In DNA, the CDR3 is TGTGCCAGCAGCACCCGACAGGGGGCTGGGTACGAGCAGTACTTC.

Many counts were recorded for this clonotype. The V and J genes are TRBV10-3 and TRBJ1-1; 7 bases align to TRBD1. The CDR3 has 15 amino acids. J gave up 0 bases and V 5 bases, and 6 bases lay outside the gene matches. The germline gives CDR1 ENHRY, CDR2 SYGVKD. In nucleotides, the CDR3 is TGTGCCATCAGTCCGACAGGGACCATGAACACTGAAGCTTTCTTT. Protein sequence: CAISPTGTMNTEAFF.

This clonotype was counted at least ten times. This chain's CDR3 is CSVVRQADTEAFF. The CDR3 nucleotides read TGCAGCGTTGTGAGACAGGCCGACACTGAAGCTTTCTTT. J is TRBJ1-1 and V is TRBV29-1; D perhaps matches TRBD1 (6 bases). The CDR3 runs 13 residues. Germline V gives CDR1 SQVTM, CDR2 ANQGSEA. Deletions cut 4 bases from V and 3 bases from J, with 12 bases between.

The table lists this clonotype with a count of one. This rearrangement joins TRBV9 to TRBJ2-3, with TRBD2 matching over 12 bases. There are 16 residues in the CDR3. In germline, CDR1 is SGDLS, CDR2 YYNGEE. The V segment lost 2 bases and the J segment 3 bases; nucleotides outside the gene matches: 4. The CDR3 region is CASSVRTSGKTDTQYF. The CDR3 bases are TGTGCCAGCAGCGTGCGGACTAGCGGGAAGACAGATACGCAGTATTTT.

This clonotype was recorded many times. The chain links TRBV5-1 to TRBJ1-1; D may be TRBD1 (5 bases). The V gene lost 8 bases and the J gene lost 1 base, with 15 bases spanning the gap. The CDR3 consists of 14 residues. CDR1 SGHRS and CDR2 YFSETQ come from the germline V gene. The CDR3 DNA follows: TGCGCCAGTAAAACGGGACCGTCGAACACTGAAGCTTTCTTT. Protein product: CASKTGPSNTEAFF.

This chain joins TRBV19 and TRBJ2-1; 9 positions match TRBD2. The length of the CDR3 is 16 residues. The trim removed 4 bases at V and 5 bases at J, leaving 9 bases unmatched. Germline assignment: CDR1 LNHDA and CDR2 SQIVND (reference sequence). The CDR3: CASSTLGSGSHNEQFF. CDR3 coding DNA: TGTGCCAGTAGTACTTTAGGTAGCGGGAGTCACAATGAGCAGTTCTTC.

The sample holds many counts of this clonotype. V usage is TRBV5-1 and J usage is TRBJ2-7; D may be TRBD1 (5 bases). The CDR3 runs to 15 residues. The V gene lost 0 bases and the J gene lost 5 bases, with 15 bases spanning the gap. From germline, CDR1 is SGHRS and CDR2 YFSETQ. Here the CDR3 reads CASSLGLPGADEQYF. The CDR3 DNA is TGCGCCAGCAGCTTGGGACTTCCTGGGGCCGACGAGCAGTACTTC. Variable domain in full (rest from reference TRBV5-1 and TRBJ2-7): KAGVTQTPRYLIKTRGQQVTLSCSPISGHRSVSWYQQTPGQGLQFLFEYFSETQRNKGNFPGRFSGRQFSNSRSEMNVSTLELGDSALYLCASSLGLPGADEQYFGPGTRLTVT.

This clonotype was seen only a few times. The rearrangement links TRBV20-1 to TRBJ1-1; tentatively, D is TRBD1 (6 bases). Trimming took off 1 base at V and 0 bases at J, with 15 bases between the two ends. Germline lookup yields CDR1 DFQATT and CDR2 SNEGSKA (reference sequence). This CDR3 has 16 residues. The CDR3 here is CSARGRDMYLNTEAFF. The CDR3 DNA is TGCAGTGCTAGAGGCCGGGACATGTACTTGAACACTGAAGCTTTCTTT.

Ten or more counts support this clonotype. The chain employs TRBV6-1 and TRBJ1-4, with TRBD1 matching over 8 bases. From germline, CDR1 is MNHNS and CDR2 SASEGT. CDR3 length: 17 residues. With 5 bases clipped from V and 0 bases from J, the junction kept 8 bases outside the gene matches. CDR3 sequence (DNA): TGTGCCAGCAGTCGTGACAGGGGCTATGCAACTAATGAAAAACTGTTTTTT. It translates to CASSRDRGYATNEKLFF.

In its sample, this clonotype was seen many times. The rearrangement links TRBV2 to TRBJ1-1; TRBD1 agrees at 9 bases. V shed 6 bases and J 4 bases; nucleotides not matched to a gene: 3. Germline assignment: CDR1 SNHLY and CDR2 FYNNEI. There are 13 residues in the CDR3. Here the CDR3 DNA reads TGTGCCAGCAGGGACAGGGGAGGCACTGAAGCTTTCTTT. Amino acid sequence: CASRDRGGTEAFF.